A selection of T cell receptor beta chains follows, all from one sample in a study of blood T cell repertoires in COVID-19. The table came from immunoSEQ multiplex PCR; TCRdb's copy has only in-frame clones and leaves some out. The sample has roughly 280,000 clones, around 87% seen once. Sequenced input: peripheral blood. All receptors derive from a woman between 55 and 75 years old with COVID-19, enrolled during active disease. Each CDR3 is given with its conserved first and last residue. Each record gives: J gene, clone size, V gene, D gene, CDR3 protein, CDR3 DNA. The D gene is left open where the match is weak. Clone size, where shown, is once, few, many, or a class for clones that have expanded.

>TRBJ2-2|-|TRBV3-1/TRBV3-2|TRBD2
CASSQSGRGGTGELFF
TGTGCCAGCAGCCAGAGCGGGAGGGGGGGAACCGGGGAGCTGTTTTTT
>TRBJ2-5|-|TRBV5-1|TRBD2
CASSLVQREGETQYF
TGCGCCAGCAGCTTGGTACAGCGGGAGGGGGAGACCCAGTACTTC
>TRBJ2-1|-|TRBV11-2|TRBD2
CASSRRGVTGGPLNEQFF
TGTGCCAGCAGCCGCCGGGGGGTTACGGGAGGGCCCCTCAATGAGCAGTTCTTC
>TRBJ1-2|-|TRBV19|-
CASSIDRSYGYTF
TGTGCCAGTAGTATAGACAGAAGCTATGGCTACACCTTC
>TRBJ2-2|-|TRBV29-1|TRBD2
CSVEGIAGTPGELFF
TGCAGCGTTGAAGGAATAGCGGGAACTCCCGGGGAGCTGTTTTTT
>TRBJ1-5|-|TRBV28|TRBD1
CASSDWTGVAQPQHF
TGTGCCAGCAGCGACTGGACAGGGGTTGCTCAGCCCCAGCATTTT
>TRBJ1-2|-|TRBV6-1|-
CASSELMEVNYGYTF
TGTGCCAGCAGTGAGTTGATGGAGGTTAACTATGGCTACACCTTC
>TRBJ1-5|-|TRBV28|-
CASRRSRGTQPQHF
TGTGCCAGCAGGAGGAGCAGGGGTACTCAGCCCCAGCATTTT
>TRBJ1-2|few|TRBV30|-
CAWSVTGNPYGYTF
TGTGCCTGGAGTGTAACAGGGAATCCCTATGGCTACACCTTC
>TRBJ1-3|-|TRBV3-1/TRBV3-2|-
CASSQGSRQGSGNTIYF
TGTGCCAGCAGCCAAGGGTCGAGGCAGGGGTCTGGAAACACCATATATTTT
>TRBJ2-1|-|TRBV24-1|TRBD1
CATSDPGQGLNEQFF
TGTGCCACCAGTGATCCCGGACAGGGTCTGAATGAGCAGTTCTTC
>TRBJ1-2|-|TRBV28|-
CASRTSGYGYTF
TGTGCCAGCAGAACCTCGGGCTATGGCTACACCTTC
>TRBJ1-5|-|TRBV7-9|-
CASSLYGDQPQHF
TGTGCCAGCAGCTTATACGGGGATCAGCCCCAGCATTTT
>TRBJ1-5|-|TRBV7-9|-
CASDGGAVGQPQHF
TGTGCCAGCGACGGAGGGGCTGTAGGGCAGCCCCAGCATTTT
>TRBJ2-7|-|TRBV28|-
CASSLPLSYEQYF
TGTGCCAGCAGTTTACCTCTCTCCTACGAGCAGTACTTC
>TRBJ1-1|-|TRBV4-1|TRBD1
CASSQEGAGGTEAFF
TGCGCCAGCAGCCAAGAAGGGGCAGGGGGCACTGAAGCTTTCTTT
>TRBJ1-5|-|TRBV10-3|TRBD1
CAIRGTENQPQHF
TGTGCCATCAGGGGGACAGAGAATCAGCCCCAGCATTTT